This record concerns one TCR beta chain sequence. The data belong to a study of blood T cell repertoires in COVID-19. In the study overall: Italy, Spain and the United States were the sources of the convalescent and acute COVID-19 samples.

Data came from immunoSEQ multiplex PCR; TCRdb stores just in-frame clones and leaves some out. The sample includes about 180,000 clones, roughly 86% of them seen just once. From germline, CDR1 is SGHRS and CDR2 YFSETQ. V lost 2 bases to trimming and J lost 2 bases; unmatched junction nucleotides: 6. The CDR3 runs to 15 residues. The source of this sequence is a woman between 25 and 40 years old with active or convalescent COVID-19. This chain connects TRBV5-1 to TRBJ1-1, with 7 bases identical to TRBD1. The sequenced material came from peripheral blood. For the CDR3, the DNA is TGCGCCAGCAGCTTAGGGGACAGCGTTAACACTGAAGCTTTCTTT. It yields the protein CASSLGDSVNTEAFF.